This T cell receptor (beta chain) was recorded in a study of blood T cells in healthy people across ages. Overall study findings and caveats: Long-lived donors exceeded aged donors in naive CD4+ cells and diversity. A roughly linear fall in TCR beta diversity per million T cells was seen with increasing age.

On this clonotype itself: Antigen: not known.

This CDR3 has 16 residues. Trimming removed 0 bases from V and 6 bases from J, with 12 bases in between. CDR1 is SGHDN, CDR2 FVKESK, per germline. Primed by a sample-barcoded 5' primer and a J-beta primer mix, a second PCR proceeded for roughly 6 to 12 cycles. The authors tagged each cDNA molecule using a template-switch adaptor with 12 random nucleotides. TCRdb reanalysed the 5' RACE reads using MiXCR and keeps one entry per CDR3 protein. The top ten clones hold roughly 2% of a sample with 1.5 million to 2 million distinct CDR3 sequences, 40% to 55% of them seen once. Per-sample PBMC isolation yielded at least 6.5 million cells.

The chain links TRBV14 to TRBJ1-6; D gene unclear. The source material was blood. The sequence was collected from a woman between 40 and 55 years old in good health. DNA of the CDR3: TGTGCCAGCAGCCAAGATCCGGGGAGAATTAATTCACCCCTCCACTTT. Its translation: CASSQDPGRINSPLHF.